This T cell receptor beta chain was profiled in a study of CXCR3-negative and CXCR3-positive naive CD8 T cells. Study conclusions and caveats: More hydrophobic TRB CDR3s occurred in CXCR3-positive than in CXCR3-negative naive cells. After cryopreservation, expression of CXCR3 was partially reduced, and most assays were run with fresh PBMCs. Similar TRBV-TRBJ usage was seen in naive cells (both CXCR3-negative and CXCR3-positive), but memory cells differed. The authors found comparable surface CD5 between naive subsets and inferred TCR strength from TRB CDR3 properties.

CDR1 and CDR2 from the germline V gene are ENHRY and SYGVKD. The CDR3 consists of 16 residues. Libraries of TRB cDNA were made by 5' RACE and carried UMIs. TCRdb re-called the 5' RACE reads; one entry per CDR3 protein, DNA not given. The sample includes 65,000 to 90,000 distinct CDR3 sequences. Those CD8+ T cells considered naive were CD45RO-CCR7+CD27+CD95-. As to this clonotype: Its antigen is undetermined.

The sequence came from a human donor in good health. Some clones in this sample may be carry-over from other donors' samples. V is TRBV10-3 and J is TRBJ1-5. Sequences were obtained from naive CXCR3+ CD8+ T cells from blood. Subset given: CD45RO-CCR7+CD27+CD95- naive CD8+ T cells expressing CXCR3 (TNR3+). The CDR3 loop reads CAISESAVSSNQPQHF.